These 21 T cell receptor beta chains were all obtained from the same sample, sequenced in a study of CD8 T cells in Susac syndrome. Random hexamers were used to reverse transcribe 0.5 to 1 ug of RNA. TCRdb reanalysed the immunoSEQ multiplex PCR reads using MiXCR and keeps one entry per CDR3 protein. The profile shows about 85,000 distinct CDR3 sequences, over 90% of them singletons. Source material: CD8+ T cells from PBMCs. Source of these receptors: a human donor in good health.

The rearrangement uses TRBV6-5 and TRBJ2-7; perhaps TRBD2 as D (7 bases). The CDR3 consists of 14 residues. CDR1 is MNHEY, CDR2 SVGAGI, per germline. V lost 2 bases, J lost 3 bases, and 11 bases lay in between. The CDR3 nucleotides read TGTGCCAGCAGTTACGCGGGGGCGAACTACGAGCAGTACTTC. Its protein is CASSYAGANYEQYF.

The chain carries TRBV4-1 and TRBJ1-2; 7 bases line up with TRBD1. Germline values: CDR1 MGHRA, CDR2 YSYEKL. This CDR3 contains 14 residues. The V and J ends lost 1 base and 2 bases, in that order; junction bases with no gene match: 1. The CDR3 sequence is CASSQAGGNYGYTF. The CDR3 DNA sequence: TGCGCCAGCAGCCAAGCAGGGGGGAACTATGGCTACACCTTC.

This clonotype was seen just once. The J gene is TRBJ2-5, the V gene TRBV12-3 or TRBV12-4, with unresolved D. The CDR3 is 14 residues long. The V end lost 2 bases, the J end lost 5 bases, and 12 bases lay between the germline ends. In DNA form, the CDR3 reads TGTGCCAGCAGTTTATATCGGCTCGGGGAGACCCAGTACTTC. Amino acid sequence: CASSLYRLGETQYF.

This rearrangement joins TRBV15 to TRBJ1-1; D gene ambiguous. The germline gives CDR1 LNHNV, CDR2 YYDKDF (reference sequence). The V and J ends lost 5 bases and 3 bases respectively, with 10 bases between them. The CDR3 extends over 13 amino acids. The CDR3 coding sequence is TGTGCCACCAGCTTTCTGACCGACACTGAAGCTTTCTTT. Its translation is CATSFLTDTEAFF.

This sequence joins TRBV27 and TRBJ2-7, with 8 nucleotides matching TRBD1. The CDR3 length is 13 residues. CDR1 and CDR2 from the germline V gene are MNHEY and SMNVEV (reference sequence). V shed 7 bases and J 2 bases; nucleotides not matched to a gene: 4. The CDR3 coding sequence is TGTGCCAGCAAGGGACAGGCTACCTACGAGCAGTACTTC. Translating it yields CASKGQATYEQYF.

A remark on this clonotype: The junction does not match germline at one end; this may be a read error. For the CDR3, the DNA is TGTGCCAGCAGCTCCAAACCGAACTCCGGGGAGCTGTTTTTT. Protein product: CASSSKPNSGELFF. The chain is built from TRBV9 and TRBJ2-2; D not resolved. Germline CDR1 SGDLS, CDR2 YYNGEE. The CDR3 is 14 residues long.

The rearrangement links TRBV12-3 or TRBV12-4 to TRBJ1-2, with 9 bases lining up with TRBD1. The trim removed 9 bases at V and 2 bases at J, leaving 7 bases unmatched. The CDR3 is made up of 14 amino acids. CDR3 protein: CASSTGTGNYGYTF. For the CDR3, the DNA is TGTGCCAGTTCGACCGGGACAGGGAACTATGGCTACACCTTC.

The chain is built from TRBV15 and TRBJ2-5, with D tentatively TRBD1 (6 bases). The CDR3 loop spans 14 amino acids. Germline lookup yields CDR1 LNHNV and CDR2 YYDKDF (reference sequence). Trimming left V 3 bases short and J 5 bases short, with 13 bases between. The CDR3 reads CATSSSRGGETQYF. The CDR3 DNA sequence: TGTGCCACCAGCAGCAGCAGGGGTGGGGAGACCCAGTACTTC.

The table lists this clonotype with a count of one. The V call is TRBV4-1, the J call TRBJ1-5; the D is unclear. The CDR3 has 14 residues. Per the germline V gene, CDR1 is MGHRA and CDR2 is YSYEKL. Trimming pared 1 base from V and 1 base from J, leaving 5 bases between. This CDR3 reads CASSQVVSNQPQHF. For the CDR3, the DNA is TGCGCCAGCAGCCAAGTGGTCAGCAATCAGCCCCAGCATTTT.

The J gene is TRBJ2-3, the V gene TRBV20-1; D gene ambiguous. Germline V CDR1 and CDR2: DFQATT, SNEGSKA (reference sequence). The V gene lost 3 bases and the J gene lost 7 bases, with 11 bases spanning the gap. The CDR3 is 12 amino acids. CDR3 region: CSASILGNTQYF. DNA of the CDR3: TGCAGTGCTAGTATTCTGGGAAATACGCAGTATTTT.

CDR3 protein: CASSSPRDRGNEQFF. CDR3 DNA: TGTGCCAGCAGTTCCCCCAGGGATAGGGGTAATGAGCAGTTCTTC. The chain combines TRBV6-5 with TRBJ2-1; tentative D call: TRBD1 (5 bases). Germline CDR1 reads MNHEY; CDR2 reads SVGAGI. V lost 4 bases and J lost 7, with 17 bases in between. The CDR3 contains 15 residues.

This chain connects TRBV3-1 to TRBJ2-1; 7 bases agree with TRBD1. The ends lost 5 bases at V and 12 bases at J; junction bases unmatched: 7. In germline, CDR1 is LGHDT, CDR2 YNNKEL (reference sequence). This CDR3 comprises 12 residues. CDR3 sequence (DNA): TGTGCCAGCAGCGAGGACAGGCTATGGCAGTTCTTC. This translates into CASSEDRLWQFF.

The gene calls are TRBV7-9 and TRBJ1-1; weak D call: TRBD1 (5 bases). The CDR3 loop spans 12 amino acids. Per germline, CDR1 SEHNR and CDR2 FQNEAQ (reference sequence). Trimming cost V 11 bases and J 2 bases, with 12 bases left between them. CDR3 DNA sequence: TGTGCCGGTAGTTGGACAAACACTGAAGCTTTCTTT. Residues: CAGSWTNTEAFF.

This clonotype was counted once. The chain joins TRBV28 to TRBJ1-5; D is ambiguous. The CDR3 has 17 residues. V dropped 5 bases and J dropped 0 bases, with 17 bases sitting between them. The germline V gene has CDR1 MDHEN and CDR2 SYDVKM. The CDR3 region is CASSPIPPSDSNQPQHF. The DNA of the CDR3 is TGTGCCAGCAGTCCAATACCGCCCTCCGATAGCAATCAGCCCCAGCATTTT.

The gene calls are TRBV5-6 and TRBJ2-7; D is uncertain. Germline CDR1 reads SGHDT; CDR2 reads YYEEEE. The CDR3 extends over 11 amino acids. Trimming took off 3 bases at V and 3 bases at J, with 4 bases between the two ends. CDR3 in amino acids: CASSSIYEQYF. CDR3 coding DNA: TGTGCCAGCAGCTCGATCTACGAGCAGTACTTC.

This rearrangement joins TRBV4-1 to TRBJ2-5, with D possibly being TRBD1 (5 bases). The CDR3 runs 13 residues. Germline CDR1 MGHRA, CDR2 YSYEKL. Between the trimmed V and J ends, which lost 1 base and 7 bases, there was a span of 10 bases. The CDR3 reads CASSQVRVRTQYF. The CDR3 DNA follows: TGCGCCAGCAGCCAAGTCAGGGTCCGGACCCAGTACTTC.

This sequence joins TRBV15 and TRBJ2-1; 11 positions agree with TRBD2. V was clipped by 6 bases and J by 2 bases; unmatched bases: 12. The CDR3 is 18 amino acids. Germline assignment: CDR1 LNHNV and CDR2 YYDKDF (reference sequence). The CDR3, as DNA: TGTGCCACCAGTCGGGGTAGCGGGGGGGCCTTCCCCTACAATGAGCAGTTCTTC. This translates into CATSRGSGGAFPYNEQFF. The variable domain in full, completed from reference TRBV15 and TRBJ2-1, reads DAMVIQNPRYQVTQFGKPVTLSCSQTLNHNVMYWYQQKSSQAPKLLFHYYDKDFNNEADTPDNFQSRRPNTSFCFLDIRSPGLGDTAMYLCATSRGSGGAFPYNEQFFGPGTRLTVL.

This chain uses TRBV30 with TRBJ2-3; 8 bases fit TRBD2. The V gene end was trimmed by 3 bases and the J gene end by 10 bases; junction bases not matched to a gene: 9. CDR1 and CDR2 (germline): GTSNPN, SVGIG (reference sequence). CDR3 length: 13 amino acids. CDR3 nucleotides: TGTGCCTGGAGAGCGGGAGTGGATTCTGCGCAGTATTTT. Its translation is CAWRAGVDSAQYF.

The genes are TRBV7-2 and TRBJ2-7; D remains unclear. Looked up from germline, CDR1 is SGHTA and CDR2 is FQGNSA. This CDR3 region has 16 residues. Trimming took 4 bases from V and 0 from J, leaving 16 bases between them. The CDR3 coding sequence is TGTGCCAGCAGCTGGTCCAGTTTACTGATCTCCTACGAGCAGTACTTC. Protein sequence: CASSWSSLLISYEQYF. Combining the CDR3 with reference TRBV7-2 and TRBJ2-7 gives the whole variable domain GAGVSQSPSNKVTEKGKDVELRCDPISGHTALYWYRQSLGQGLEFLIYFQGNSAPDKSGLPSDRFSAERTGGSVSTLTIQRTQQEDSAVYLCASSWSSLLISYEQYFGPGTRLTVT.

This sequence joins TRBV27 and TRBJ2-3; 8 bases align to TRBD1. The V gene's germline CDR1 is MNHEY and CDR2 SMNVEV (reference sequence). This CDR3 region has 16 residues. The J segment lost 2 bases and the V segment lost 6 bases, leaving 10 bases of the junction unmatched. The CDR3 region has the DNA TGTGCCAGCAGCCCCGGGACAGGCATCACCACAGATACGCAGTATTTT. Residues: CASSPGTGITTDTQYF.

The chain carries TRBV6-2 or TRBV6-3 and TRBJ1-6; possible D gene TRBD1, 5 bases. CDR1 is MNHEY, CDR2 SVGEGT, per germline. The CDR3 totals 17 residues. V was cut by 5 bases and J by 0 bases, with 14 bases left in between. CDR3 sequence reads: CASSRGTESSYNSPLHF. In DNA form, the CDR3 reads TGTGCCAGCAGTCGCGGGACGGAGAGCTCCTATAATTCACCCCTCCACTTT.